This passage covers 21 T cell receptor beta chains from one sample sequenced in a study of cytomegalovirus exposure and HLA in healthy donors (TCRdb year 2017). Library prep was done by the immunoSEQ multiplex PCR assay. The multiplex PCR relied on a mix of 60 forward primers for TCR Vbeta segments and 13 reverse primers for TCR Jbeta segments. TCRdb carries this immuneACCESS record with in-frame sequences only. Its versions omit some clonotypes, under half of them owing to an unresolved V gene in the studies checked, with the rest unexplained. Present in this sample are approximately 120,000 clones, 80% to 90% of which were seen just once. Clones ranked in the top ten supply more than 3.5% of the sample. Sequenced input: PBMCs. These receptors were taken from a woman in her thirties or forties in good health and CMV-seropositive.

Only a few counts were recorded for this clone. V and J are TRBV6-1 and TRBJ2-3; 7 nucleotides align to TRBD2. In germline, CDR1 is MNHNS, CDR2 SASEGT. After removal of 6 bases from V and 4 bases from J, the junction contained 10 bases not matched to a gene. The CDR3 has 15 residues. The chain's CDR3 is CASRPWRELSDTQYF. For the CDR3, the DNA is TGTGCCAGCAGACCCTGGCGGGAGTTATCAGATACGCAGTATTTT.

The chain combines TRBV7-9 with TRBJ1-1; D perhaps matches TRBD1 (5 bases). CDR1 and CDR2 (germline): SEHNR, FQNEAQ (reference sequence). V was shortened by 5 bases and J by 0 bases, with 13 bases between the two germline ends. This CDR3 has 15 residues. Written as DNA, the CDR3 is TGTGCCAGCAGCACACTGCGGGGGATGAACACTGAAGCTTTCTTT. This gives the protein CASSTLRGMNTEAFF.

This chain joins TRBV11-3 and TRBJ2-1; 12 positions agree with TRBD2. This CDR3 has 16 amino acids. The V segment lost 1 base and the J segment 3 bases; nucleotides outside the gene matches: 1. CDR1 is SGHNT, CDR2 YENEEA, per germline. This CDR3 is CASSLGTSGNYNEQFF. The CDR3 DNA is TGTGCCAGCAGCTTAGGGACTAGCGGGAACTACAATGAGCAGTTCTTC.

CDR3 DNA: TGTGCCAGCAGTTTATCGAGAGAGATTTACAATGAGCAGTTCTTC. Translating gives CASSLSREIYNEQFF. The chain links TRBV27 to TRBJ2-1; D is ambiguous. The CDR3 length is 15 residues. V was trimmed by 0 bases and J by 4 bases, leaving 10 bases between them. Germline V gene sequence: CDR1 MNHEY, CDR2 SMNVEV (reference sequence).

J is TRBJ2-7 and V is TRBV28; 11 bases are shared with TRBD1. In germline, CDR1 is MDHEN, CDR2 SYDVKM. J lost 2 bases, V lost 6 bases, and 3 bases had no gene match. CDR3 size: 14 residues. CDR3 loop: CASRLGQGAYEQYF. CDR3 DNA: TGTGCCAGCAGGCTGGGACAGGGGGCCTACGAGCAGTACTTC.

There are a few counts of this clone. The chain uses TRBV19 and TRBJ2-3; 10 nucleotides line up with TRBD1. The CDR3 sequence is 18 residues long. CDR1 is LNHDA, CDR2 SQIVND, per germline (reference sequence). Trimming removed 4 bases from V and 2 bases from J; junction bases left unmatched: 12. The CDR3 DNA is TGTGCCAGTAGTAACTTCTCCCTGACAGGGGGCTTCACAGATACGCAGTATTTT. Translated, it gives CASSNFSLTGGFTDTQYF.

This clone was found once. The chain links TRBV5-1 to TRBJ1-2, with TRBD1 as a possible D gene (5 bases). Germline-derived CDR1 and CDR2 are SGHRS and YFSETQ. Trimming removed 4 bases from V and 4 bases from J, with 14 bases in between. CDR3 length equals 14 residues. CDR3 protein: CASSPTDLFYGYTF. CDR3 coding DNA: TGCGCCAGCAGCCCGACAGATCTTTTCTATGGCTACACCTTC. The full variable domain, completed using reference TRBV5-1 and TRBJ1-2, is KAGVTQTPRYLIKTRGQQVTLSCSPISGHRSVSWYQQTPGQGLQFLFEYFSETQRNKGNFPGRFSGRQFSNSRSEMNVSTLELGDSALYLCASSPTDLFYGYTFGSGTRLTVV.

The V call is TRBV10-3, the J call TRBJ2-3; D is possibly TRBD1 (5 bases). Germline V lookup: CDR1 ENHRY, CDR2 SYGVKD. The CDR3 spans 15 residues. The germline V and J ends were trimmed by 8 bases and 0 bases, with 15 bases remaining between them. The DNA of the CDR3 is TGTGCCATCTCTCGACAGTCGTCTAGCACAGATACGCAGTATTTT. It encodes CAISRQSSSTDTQYF.

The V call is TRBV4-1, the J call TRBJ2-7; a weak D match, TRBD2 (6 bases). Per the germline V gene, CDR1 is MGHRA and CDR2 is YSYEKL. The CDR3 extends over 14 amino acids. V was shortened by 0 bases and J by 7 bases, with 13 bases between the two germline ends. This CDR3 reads CASSQDPGAVEQYF. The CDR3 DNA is TGCGCCAGCAGCCAAGATCCGGGAGCGGTTGAGCAGTACTTC.

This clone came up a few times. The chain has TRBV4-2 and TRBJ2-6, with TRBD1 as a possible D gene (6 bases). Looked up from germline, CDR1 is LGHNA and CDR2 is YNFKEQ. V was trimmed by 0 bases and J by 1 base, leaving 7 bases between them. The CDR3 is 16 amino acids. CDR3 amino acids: CASSQDTGSGANVLTF. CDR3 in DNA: TGTGCCAGCAGCCAAGATACAGGGTCTGGGGCCAACGTCCTGACTTTC.

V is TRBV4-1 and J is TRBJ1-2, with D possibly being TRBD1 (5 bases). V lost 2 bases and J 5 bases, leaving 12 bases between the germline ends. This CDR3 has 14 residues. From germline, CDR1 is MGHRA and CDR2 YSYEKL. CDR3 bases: TGCGCCAGCAGCCAACGCGGGGAGGGGTATGGCTACACCTTC. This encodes CASSQRGEGYGYTF.

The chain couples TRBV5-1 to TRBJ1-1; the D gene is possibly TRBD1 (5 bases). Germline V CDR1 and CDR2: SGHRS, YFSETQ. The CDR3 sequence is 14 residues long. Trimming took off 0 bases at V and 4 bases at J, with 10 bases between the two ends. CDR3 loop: CASSLVGGTTEAFF. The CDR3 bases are TGCGCCAGCAGCTTGGTCGGGGGGACCACTGAAGCTTTCTTT.

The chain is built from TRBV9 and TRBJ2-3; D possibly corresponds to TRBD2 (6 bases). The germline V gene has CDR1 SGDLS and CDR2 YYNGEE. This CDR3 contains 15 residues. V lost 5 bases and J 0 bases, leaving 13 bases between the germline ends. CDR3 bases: TGTGCCAGCAGACAAAGCGGGTCTAGCACAGATACGCAGTATTTT. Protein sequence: CASRQSGSSTDTQYF. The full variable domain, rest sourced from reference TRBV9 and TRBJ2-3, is DSGVTQTPKHLITATGQRVTLRCSPRSGDLSVYWYQQSLDQGLQFLIQYYNGEERAKGNILERFSAQQFPDLHSELNLSSLELGDSALYFCASRQSGSSTDTQYFGPGTRLTVL.

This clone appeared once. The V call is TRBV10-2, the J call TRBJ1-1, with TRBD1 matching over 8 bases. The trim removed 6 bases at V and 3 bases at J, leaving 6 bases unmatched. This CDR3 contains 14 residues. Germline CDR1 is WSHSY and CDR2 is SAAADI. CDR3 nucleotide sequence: TGCGCCAGCAGACGGACAGGGCTGGACACTGAAGCTTTCTTT. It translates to CASRRTGLDTEAFF.

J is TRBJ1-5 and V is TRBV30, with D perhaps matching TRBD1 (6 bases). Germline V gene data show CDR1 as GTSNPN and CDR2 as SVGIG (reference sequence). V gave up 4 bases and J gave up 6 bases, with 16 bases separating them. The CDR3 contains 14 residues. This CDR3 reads CAWNTGTRAQPQHF. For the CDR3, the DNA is TGTGCCTGGAATACCGGGACACGGGCTCAGCCCCAGCATTTT. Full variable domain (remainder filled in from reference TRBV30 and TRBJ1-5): SQTIHQWPATLVQPVGSPLSLECTVEGTSNPNLYWYRQAAGRGLQLLFYSVGIGQISSEVPQNLSASRPQDRQFILSSKKLLLSDSGFYLCAWNTGTRAQPQHFGDGTRLSIL.

As DNA, the CDR3 is TGTGCCAGCTCTGCAGGGGAGTCTAACACTGAAGCTTTCTTT. Protein: CASSAGESNTEAFF. The V and J genes are TRBV21-1 and TRBJ1-1; the tabulated D call, TRBD1, remains unverified against the DNA. TRBV21-1 is flagged as a pseudogene. This CDR3 has 14 amino acids.

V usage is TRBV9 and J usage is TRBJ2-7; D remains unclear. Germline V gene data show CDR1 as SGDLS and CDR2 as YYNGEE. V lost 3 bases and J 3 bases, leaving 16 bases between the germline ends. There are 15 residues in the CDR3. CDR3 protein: CASSAASTGDYEQYF. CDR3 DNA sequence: TGTGCCAGCAGCGCCGCCTCGACCGGAGACTACGAGCAGTACTTC.

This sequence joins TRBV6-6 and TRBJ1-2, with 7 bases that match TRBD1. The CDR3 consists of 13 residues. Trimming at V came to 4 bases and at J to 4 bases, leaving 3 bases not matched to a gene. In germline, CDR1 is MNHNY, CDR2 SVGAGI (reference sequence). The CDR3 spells CASSSGQPYGYTF. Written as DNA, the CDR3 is TGTGCCAGCAGTTCGGGACAGCCCTATGGCTACACCTTC.

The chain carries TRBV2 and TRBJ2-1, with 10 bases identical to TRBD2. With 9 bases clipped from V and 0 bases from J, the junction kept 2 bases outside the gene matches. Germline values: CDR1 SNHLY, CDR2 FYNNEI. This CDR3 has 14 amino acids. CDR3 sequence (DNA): TGTGCCAGAGCGGGAGGGTCCTCCTACAATGAGCAGTTCTTC. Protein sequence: CARAGGSSYNEQFF.

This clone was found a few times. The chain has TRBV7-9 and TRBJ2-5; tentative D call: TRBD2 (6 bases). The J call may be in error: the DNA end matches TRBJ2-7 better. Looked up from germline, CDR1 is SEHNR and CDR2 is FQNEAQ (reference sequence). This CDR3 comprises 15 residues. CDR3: CASSLRGSDSYEQYF. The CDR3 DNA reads TGTGCCAGCAGCCTGCGGGGTAGCGACTCCTACGAGCAGTACTTC.

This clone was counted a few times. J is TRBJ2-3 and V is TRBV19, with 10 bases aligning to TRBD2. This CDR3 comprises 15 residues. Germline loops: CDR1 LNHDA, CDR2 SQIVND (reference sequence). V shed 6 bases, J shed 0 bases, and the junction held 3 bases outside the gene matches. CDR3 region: CASRTSGASTDTQYF. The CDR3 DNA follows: TGTGCCAGTAGAACTAGCGGGGCTAGCACAGATACGCAGTATTTT.